These 21 T cell receptor beta chains were sequenced from one sample in a study of blood T cells in healthy people across ages. The authors ran a second PCR of about 6 to 11 cycles using a sample-barcoded 5' primer and a J-beta primer mix. TCRdb fed the 5' RACE reads into MiXCR, producing one record per CDR3 protein. Of 900,000 to 950,000 distinct CDR3 sequences listed, roughly 29% are singletons. The same data also contributed to another study, on T cells of mothers and their children.

What was sequenced was blood. Every receptor here comes from a woman between 35 and 50 years old in good health.

A few counts support this clonotype. The genes are TRBV5-1 and TRBJ2-3, with D perhaps assigned TRBD1 or TRBD2 (6 bases each). Trimming took off 3 bases at V and 2 bases at J, with 16 bases between the two ends. Germline V lookup: CDR1 SGHRS, CDR2 YFSETQ. The CDR3 has 16 residues. CDR3 sequence reads: CASSSRGVPFTDTQYF. The CDR3 DNA reads as TGCGCCAGCAGCTCGAGGGGGGTCCCGTTCACAGATACGCAGTATTTT.

The V gene is TRBV11-2, the J gene TRBJ1-1; D unclear. V was cut by 4 bases and J by 0 bases, with 12 bases left in between. There are 15 residues in the CDR3. Germline loops: CDR1 SGHAT, CDR2 FQNNGV. CDR3 in DNA: TGTGCCAGCAGCTCGACTGGGCAGCTGAACACTGAAGCTTTCTTT. Protein product: CASSSTGQLNTEAFF.

This clonotype was recorded a few times. V gene TRBV11-2 combines with J gene TRBJ1-4; a possible D gene is TRBD1 (6 bases). There are 15 residues in the CDR3. The germline CDR1 and CDR2 sequences are SGHAT and FQNNGV. Trimming left V 5 bases short and J 2 bases short, with 12 bases between. The CDR3 sequence: CASSHRDNTNEKLFF. For the CDR3, the DNA is TGTGCCAGCAGCCACCGGGACAATACTAATGAAAAACTGTTTTTT.

On this clonotype itself: A much larger clone differs by one base, so this may be a read error. V gene TRBV12-3 or TRBV12-4 combines with J gene TRBJ1-6; D gene uncertain. This CDR3 is built from 12 residues. The CDR3: CAGSSEVSPLHF. CDR3 in DNA: TGTGCCGGCAGTTCCGAGGTGTCACCCCTCCACTTT.

This chain uses TRBV12-3 or TRBV12-4 with TRBJ1-2; tentative D call: TRBD1 (6 bases). V lost 1 base and J 7 bases, leaving 10 bases between the germline ends. CDR3 length: 13 residues. The DNA for the CDR3 is TGTGCCAGCAGTTTAGGCAGGGGAGTTGGCTACACCTTC. The encoded protein is CASSLGRGVGYTF.

There are many counts of this clonotype. The chain links TRBV3-1 to TRBJ2-1, with 11 bases lining up with TRBD2. The CDR3 totals 17 residues. Germline trimming cut 0 bases from V and 4 bases from J; bases unmatched to any gene: 5. The germline V gene has CDR1 LGHDT and CDR2 YNNKEL (reference sequence). CDR3 in DNA: TGTGCCAGCAGCCAAGAACCGGGACTAGCGGTATACAATGAGCAGTTCTTC. As protein: CASSQEPGLAVYNEQFF.

The J gene is TRBJ2-1, the V gene TRBV7-2, with 12 bases aligning to TRBD2. Germline CDR1 is SGHTA and CDR2 is FQGNSA. The V gene end was trimmed by 5 bases and the J gene end by 11 bases; junction bases not matched to a gene: 7. This CDR3 is 14 amino acids long. The CDR3 coding sequence is TGTGCCAGCAGCCTCCGGACTAGCGGGGTCAAGCAGTTCTTC. Protein product: CASSLRTSGVKQFF. The entire variable domain, with the rest obtained from reference TRBV7-2 and TRBJ2-1, is as follows: GAGVSQSPSNKVTEKGKDVELRCDPISGHTALYWYRQSLGQGLEFLIYFQGNSAPDKSGLPSDRFSAERTGGSVSTLTIQRTQQEDSAVYLCASSLRTSGVKQFFGPGTRLTVL.

V usage is TRBV11-3 and J usage is TRBJ2-1; D is unclear. The germline V and J ends were trimmed by 5 bases and 11 bases, with 19 bases remaining between them. This CDR3 is built from 14 residues. Germline V gene data show CDR1 as SGHNT and CDR2 as YENEEA. The CDR3 loop is CASSGLRLGSQQFF. The CDR3 coding sequence is TGTGCCAGCAGCGGCCTCCGCCTAGGCTCACAGCAGTTCTTC.

The CDR3 loop is CASSRYLGTNEKLFF. In DNA, the CDR3 is TGTGCCAGCAGCCGATACCTAGGAACTAATGAAAAACTGTTTTTT. The J gene is TRBJ1-4, the V gene TRBV3-1; D not resolved. This CDR3 has 15 amino acids. V was clipped by 4 bases and J by 1 base, with 10 bases between them. CDR1 and CDR2 (germline): LGHDT, YNNKEL (reference sequence).

The rearrangement links TRBV7-6 to TRBJ1-2, with D unclear. CDR1 SGHVS and CDR2 FNYEAQ come from the germline V gene. This CDR3 comprises 12 residues. V lost 10 bases, J lost 2 bases, and 11 bases lay in between. CDR3: CAINTMNYGYTF. The CDR3 DNA reads as TGTGCCATCAACACCATGAACTATGGCTACACCTTC. Based on the CDR3 plus reference TRBV7-6 and TRBJ1-2, the full variable domain is GAGVSQSPRYKVTKRGQDVALRCDPISGHVSLYWYRQALGQGPEFLTYFNYEAQQDKSGLPNDRFSAERPEGSISTLTIQRTEQRDSAMYRCAINTMNYGYTFGSGTRLTVV.

As concerns this clonotype: This may stem from a read error, because a much larger clone lies one nucleotide away. The chain joins TRBV7-9 to TRBJ2-1, with D maybe TRBD1 (6 bases). This CDR3 is 20 amino acids long. V shed 8 bases and J shed 4 bases, with 33 bases lying between them. In germline, CDR1 is SEHNR, CDR2 FQNEAQ (reference sequence). The CDR3 protein is CASGPRQATIRTVLYNEQFF. In DNA, the CDR3 is TGTGCCAGCGGCCCTCGACAGGCTACTATTAGAACAGTTTTGTACAATGAGCAGTTCTTC.

This chain connects TRBV20-1 to TRBJ1-5, with a weak D call TRBD1 (5 bases). Germline CDR1 DFQATT, CDR2 SNEGSKA (reference sequence). There are 13 residues in the CDR3. The V and J ends lost 2 bases and 4 bases respectively, with 9 bases between them. The DNA of the CDR3 is TGCAGTGCTAGAAGTCAGGGTAATCAGCCCCAGCATTTT. Amino acid sequence: CSARSQGNQPQHF.

This clonotype showed up just a few times. V and J are TRBV20-1 and TRBJ2-3, with 15 bases fitting TRBD2. The CDR3 loop spans 16 amino acids. Losses at the gene ends were 2 bases for V and 6 bases for J; bases not matched to a gene: 6. Germline-derived CDR1 and CDR2 are DFQATT and SNEGSKA (reference sequence). The CDR3 sequence: CSARWTSGGAYDTQYF. CDR3 sequence (DNA): TGCAGTGCTAGATGGACTAGCGGGGGGGCTTACGATACGCAGTATTTT.

This chain joins TRBV29-1 and TRBJ1-1; D possibly corresponds to TRBD1 (5 bases). Per the germline V gene, CDR1 is SQVTM and CDR2 is ANQGSEA. This CDR3 has 13 amino acids. V was pared by 6 bases and J by 5 bases, with 16 bases between. The CDR3 DNA reads as TGCAGCGTAGGAGACCGGGGACCGACTGAAGCTTTCTTT. Translated: CSVGDRGPTEAFF.

This clonotype was counted a few times. The rearrangement uses TRBV9 and TRBJ2-3; TRBD1 matches at 9 bases. The V gene end was trimmed by 3 bases and the J gene end by 4 bases; junction bases not matched to a gene: 9. The CDR3 sequence is 16 residues long. Germline V gene lookup returns CDR1 SGDLS and CDR2 YYNGEE. The CDR3 DNA follows: TGTGCCAGCAGCGAGAGGGGGACAGGGTTTTCAGATACGCAGTATTTT. This codes for CASSERGTGFSDTQYF.

The gene calls are TRBV20-1 and TRBJ1-6; 7 bases match TRBD1. The length of the CDR3 is 15 residues. Per germline, CDR1 DFQATT and CDR2 SNEGSKA (reference sequence). V lost 8 bases to trimming and J lost 4 bases; unmatched junction nucleotides: 11. CDR3 protein: CSPARPGQYNSPLHF. The CDR3 nucleotides read TGCAGTCCTGCCCGTCCGGGACAGTATAATTCACCCCTCCACTTT.

This clonotype was detected many times. This chain connects TRBV12-3 or TRBV12-4 to TRBJ2-7, with TRBD1 as a possible D gene (6 bases). This CDR3 is 15 amino acids long. Trimming removed 4 bases at V and 0 bases at J, with 13 bases between. CDR3 protein: CASSSRQASSYEQYF. DNA of the CDR3: TGTGCCAGCAGTTCGAGACAGGCGAGCTCCTACGAGCAGTACTTC.

This clonotype appeared a few times. The chain uses TRBV7-2 and TRBJ1-1, with a possible D match to TRBD1 (5 bases). CDR1 is SGHTA, CDR2 FQGNSA, per germline. The CDR3 loop spans 16 amino acids. The V end lost 5 bases, the J end lost 0 bases, and 16 bases lay between the germline ends. The CDR3 bases are TGTGCCAGCAGCGCACAACCGGGACGGCTGAACACTGAAGCTTTCTTT. Translated, it gives CASSAQPGRLNTEAFF.

As for this clonotype: A much larger clone lies a single base off, so this may be a read error. V is TRBV6-2 or TRBV6-3 and J is TRBJ2-7, with D possibly matching TRBD2 (5 bases). Germline V gene data show CDR1 as MNHEY and CDR2 as SVGEGT. CDR3 length equals 15 residues. The V end lost 5 bases, the J end lost 3 bases, and 17 bases lay between the germline ends. The DNA of the CDR3 is TGTGCCAGCAGTGCCACCGGGATAGGGAACTACGAGCAGTACTTC. Translating gives CASSATGIGNYEQYF.

This clonotype was counted only a few times. V and J are TRBV4-2 and TRBJ2-7; D perhaps matches TRBD2 (6 bases). Germline V gene lookup returns CDR1 LGHNA and CDR2 YNFKEQ. The CDR3 covers 15 residues. Trimming removed 0 bases at V and 2 bases at J, with 11 bases between. The CDR3 coding sequence is TGTGCCAGCAGCCAAGATTTCGGGGGAACCTACGAGCAGTACTTC. This translates into CASSQDFGGTYEQYF.

On this clonotype itself: The junction differs from germline at one of its ends, possibly a read error. This chain uses TRBV3-1 with TRBJ1-1; unclear D gene. Per germline, CDR1 LGHDT and CDR2 YNNKEL (reference sequence). The CDR3 contains 12 residues. CDR3 region: CANSQPGAWAFF. DNA of the CDR3: TGTGCCAACAGCCAACCCGGAGCGTGGGCTTTCTTT. The full variable domain, its missing parts supplied by reference TRBV3-1 and TRBJ1-1, is DTAVSQTPKYLVTQMGNDKSIKCEQNLGHDTMYWYKQDSKKFLKIMFSYNNKELIINETVPNRFSPKSPDKAHLNLHINSLELGDSAVYFCANSQPGAWAFFGQGTRLTVV.